The rows below give T cell receptor beta chains drawn from one sample of a study of T cells after somatic rescue of genetic block. TCRdb keeps only in-frame clones here, not all; method: immunoSEQ multiplex PCR. The profile shows about 12,000 clones, 78% of them singletons. The specimen sequenced was peripheral blood mononuclear cells (PBMCs). These receptors all come from a boy aged 10-17 years. CDR3s include the opening cysteine and the closing phenylalanine or tryptophan. The order of the fields is CDR3 DNA, CDR3 protein, D gene, V gene, clone size, J gene. D genes are given only for firm matches. Clone sizes are given selectively: once, few, many, or a class where the clone is expanded.

TGTGCCAGCAGCGTAGGAGTAGGGAATGAAAAACTGTTTTTT	CASSVGVGNEKLFF	-	TRBV9	-	TRBJ1-4
TGTGCCAGCAGTGATGTCTTCCTAGCCGGGGAGCTGTTTTTT	CASSDVFLAGELFF	-	TRBV2	-	TRBJ2-2
TGTGCCAGCAGCTTATCCACAGATACGCAGTATTTT	CASSLSTDTQYF	-	TRBV7-7	-	TRBJ2-3
TGTGCCAGCTCACCAATCGGGGTAACTGAAGCTTTCTTT	CASSPIGVTEAFF	-	TRBV18	-	TRBJ1-1
TGTGCCAGCAGCCTAAACTTTGAGCGGGGGGCCTTCTACGAGCAGTACTTC	CASSLNFERGAFYEQYF	TRBD2	TRBV27	few	TRBJ2-7
TGCAGCGTTGGTTACGGGCCCCGGGGCTACACCTTC	CSVGYGPRGYTF	-	TRBV29-1	-	TRBJ1-2
TGCGCCAGTTCGGACAACCCGTACGAGCAGTACTTC	CASSDNPYEQYF	-	TRBV5-1	-	TRBJ2-7
TGTGCCAGCAGCTTAGAGGCGGCGGGAGGTTTCCCGAACACCGGGGAGCTGTTTTTT	CASSLEAAGGFPNTGELFF	TRBD2	TRBV7-2	-	TRBJ2-2
TGTGCCAGCTCACCAAGGTTCTGGGCTAGCGGGGAGACAGATACGCAGTATTTT	CASSPRFWASGETDTQYF	TRBD2	TRBV18	-	TRBJ2-3
TGCGCCAGCAGTCAATACCCACCTGGCAGGGGTTACACTGAAGCTTTCTTT	CASSQYPPGRGYTEAFF	-	TRBV23-1	-	TRBJ1-1
-	CASSGSSTSGRQYF	-	TRBV5-1	-	TRBJ2-7
TGTGCCAGCAGCTTAGGTGGCGGTAACTACAATGAGCAGTTCTTC	CASSLGGGNYNEQFF	-	TRBV11-3	few	TRBJ2-1
TGTGCCAGCAGTTACCCGGGGAGGGGCCTAGATACGCAGTATTTT	CASSYPGRGLDTQYF	TRBD2	TRBV6-6	-	TRBJ2-3
TGTGCCAGCAGTGGAGGACAGGGGGAAGCTTTCTTT	CASSGGQGEAFF	TRBD1	TRBV6-4	-	TRBJ1-1
TGTGCCAGCTCACGAGGGGTCTGGGGTGAAAAACTGTTTTTT	CASSRGVWGEKLFF	-	TRBV18	few	TRBJ1-4
TGTGCCAGTAGTTTCGGGGGGAACACTGAAGCTTTCTTT	CASSFGGNTEAFF	-	TRBV19	few	TRBJ1-1
TGTGCCAGCAGCCCTGGAGGAAACTATGGCTACACCTTC	CASSPGGNYGYTF	-	TRBV11-2	-	TRBJ1-2
TGCGCCAGCAGCCAAGGGGAGGGGCTTGCGCTCTACAATGAGCAGTTCTTC	CASSQGEGLALYNEQFF	TRBD2	TRBV4-1	-	TRBJ2-1
TGTGCCATCAGCCAGTTGGTTAGCACAGATACGCAGTATTTT	CAISQLVSTDTQYF	-	TRBV10-3	few	TRBJ2-3
TGTGCCACGACAGGGGCCGGTGAAAAACTGTTTTTT	CATTGAGEKLFF	TRBD1	TRBV15	-	TRBJ1-4
TGTGCCAGCAGCCAAGCAGGACTAGGGATATACAATGAGCAGTTCTTC	CASSQAGLGIYNEQFF	TRBD2	TRBV2	-	TRBJ2-1
TGTGCCAGTAGTATCCCCGTAGGGACAGGGGTTCAGCCCCAGCATTTT	CASSIPVGTGVQPQHF	TRBD1	TRBV19	once	TRBJ1-5
TGTGCCAGCCTCGGCGTTGGACAGCCCCAGCATTTT	CASLGVGQPQHF	-	TRBV28	-	TRBJ1-5
TGTGCCAGTAGCCGAACTAGCGGGAGTGTGGGGCAAGAGACCCAGTACTTC	CASSRTSGSVGQETQYF	TRBD2	TRBV19	-	TRBJ2-5
TGTGCCACCAGCAGAGATAGGGTCCCTAACGGCCCCTTTCCGTATGAGCAGTTCTTC	CATSRDRVPNGPFPYEQFF	-	TRBV15	-	TRBJ2-1
TGTGCCAGCAGTTTCGGACAGATAGACTACGAGCAGTACTTC	CASSFGQIDYEQYF	-	TRBV28	-	TRBJ2-7
TGTGCCAGCAGACCCGAGGGACTTTGGAATCAGCCCCAGCATTTT	CASRPEGLWNQPQHF	-	TRBV27	-	TRBJ1-5
TGCGCCAGCAGCTTGGATGGGGGGAACTATGGCTACACCTTC	CASSLDGGNYGYTF	-	TRBV5-1	-	TRBJ1-2
TGTGCCAGCAGCTTCCTAGCGGGAGCCCACGAGCAGTACTTC	CASSFLAGAHEQYF	TRBD2	TRBV7-9	once	TRBJ2-7
TGTGCCAGCTCTCCCCTGGTTCTTCCCTCCGAGCAGTACTTC	CASSPLVLPSEQYF	-	TRBV18	-	TRBJ2-7
TGTGCCAGCAGCTTCAGGGGAGATACGCAGTATTTT	CASSFRGDTQYF	-	TRBV11-3	-	TRBJ2-3
TGTGCCAGCAGCTTAGTAGGGATCACAGGGAAATACGAGCAGTACTTC	CASSLVGITGKYEQYF	-	TRBV11-2	once	TRBJ2-7
TGTGCCAGCAGCTTAGGTCGCGCGGGCGCGGAGACCCAGTACTTC	CASSLGRAGAETQYF	-	TRBV11-2	-	TRBJ2-5
TGCGCCAGCAGCCCTAATCTCCTCAGGGAGACCCAGTACTTC	CASSPNLLRETQYF	-	TRBV4-1	-	TRBJ2-5
TGTGCCAGCAGCTTAGCGCGGGATTACGAGACCCAGTACTTC	CASSLARDYETQYF	-	TRBV7-2	-	TRBJ2-5
TGTGCCAGCAGTGTCCTCGGCCTCGGGGAAGAGACCCAGTACTTC	CASSVLGLGEETQYF	-	TRBV6-1	-	TRBJ2-5
TGTGCCAGCACCAGAAGGACCGGGGGGGAGACCCAGTACTTC	CASTRRTGGETQYF	-	TRBV21-1	-	TRBJ2-5
TGTGCCAGTAGTATCGGTACAGGGGGCTCCGGGACCGCGTGGCCAGATACGCAGTATTTT	CASSIGTGGSGTAWPDTQYF	TRBD1	TRBV19	once	TRBJ2-3
TGTGCCAGCAGTTACGGGGGGACTGAAGCTTTCTTT	CASSYGGTEAFF	-	TRBV6-6	-	TRBJ1-1
TGTGCCAGCAGCGTAGAAGTAGCTGCTGGGGACATTCAGTACTTC	CASSVEVAAGDIQYF	-	TRBV9	-	TRBJ2-4
TGTGCCAGCCTCACCTACCGACAGACGGTCAGTGGCTACACCTTC	CASLTYRQTVSGYTF	-	TRBV6-4	-	TRBJ1-2
TGCGCCAGCAGCTCTGTCGGACTAGCGTATACCGGGGAGCTGTTTTTT	CASSSVGLAYTGELFF	TRBD2	TRBV5-1	-	TRBJ2-2
TGTGCCAGCAGCCCCCTGTCAACCGTTGGGGCTGAAGCTTTCTTT	CASSPLSTVGAEAFF	-	TRBV7-2	-	TRBJ1-1
TGTGCCACCAGCAGAGATAAGTGGGGACTCGGCGATAACTATGGCTACACCTTC	CATSRDKWGLGDNYGYTF	-	TRBV15	-	TRBJ1-2
TGTGCCAGCTCACCTGGGGGAGGGTCCGGAGAAAAACTGTTTTTT	CASSPGGGSGEKLFF	-	TRBV18	few	TRBJ1-4
TGTGCCAGCAGCCTTAACCGGGACCGGGAGCAGTACTTC	CASSLNRDREQYF	-	TRBV7-9	few	TRBJ2-7
TGTGCCAGCAGCTTGGCGGGAGTGGCCTACGAGCAGTACTTC	CASSLAGVAYEQYF	-	TRBV5-4	-	TRBJ2-7
TGTGCCAGCAGTCCCCGGACAGGTAATCAGCCCCAGCATTTT	CASSPRTGNQPQHF	TRBD1	TRBV6-5	-	TRBJ1-5